This T cell receptor (beta chain) was identified in a study of blood T cell repertoires in COVID-19. In the authors' workflow: Amplified reference gene primers provided the basis for estimating nucleated cell counts. Clones were read by immunoSEQ multiplex PCR, and TCRdb kept only the in-frame ones, dropping some. V and J calls and clone size come straight from that table; D and trimming were deduced from the DNA. Among a few hundred thousand clones listed, 86% were seen once. Germline CDR1 is SEHNR and CDR2 is FQNEAQ (reference sequence). This CDR3 spans 14 amino acids. Trimming removed 5 bases at V and 4 bases at J, with 12 bases between. Enrollees, roughly 18 to 90 years old, lived in 24 US areas. Categorization into cohorts depended on clinical history that participants reported. Recovered status applied to Cohort 3 donors who had two consecutive negative PCRs. It also applied to those with clearance or with symptom resolution.

This chain links TRBV7-9 with TRBJ1-3; D perhaps matches TRBD1 (5 bases). This receptor was obtained from a man between 40 and 49 years old who had recovered from COVID-19. The sample was PBMCs or T cells enriched from blood (not recorded which). The CDR3 region is CASSQGSRGNTIYF. In nucleotides, the CDR3 is TGTGCCAGCAGCCAGGGTTCACGGGGAAACACCATATATTTT.